The present entry profiles one T cell receptor beta chain with its context. Using its own MiXCR run on the 5' RACE reads, TCRdb lists one record per CDR3 protein. This table has 600,000 to 800,000 distinct CDR3 sequences, 21% appearing once. Trimming stripped 4 bases from V and 4 bases from J, with 11 bases between. This CDR3 has 15 amino acids. The data derive from a study of identical twins. These data also formed part of another study, on T cells expressing NK-cell markers.

The V gene is TRBV12-3 or TRBV12-4, the J gene TRBJ2-6, with D unclear. The sequenced sample was PBMCs. The sequence was obtained from a woman between 18 and 29 years old in good health. The CDR3 protein is CASSYRVTGANVLTF. The CDR3 nucleotides are TGTGCCAGCAGTTATCGAGTAACCGGGGCCAACGTCCTGACTTTC.